Listed below are T cell receptor beta chains from one sample, sequenced in a study of control samples from healthy donors and cancer patients. Repertoires were generated with immunoSEQ multiplex PCR, while TCRdb's copy carries only in-frame clones and drops some. The repertoire includes 60,000 to 65,000 clones, 65% to 90% of them detected once, and roughly 5% sits in the top ten. Material: blood. Receptors were obtained from a man aged 35 to 55 in good health. The CDR3 runs from the conserved cysteine through the conserved F or W. D genes are given only for firm matches. Not every row has a clone size; where given, it reads once, few, many or a size class.

14 | once | . | TRBJ1-1 | TRBV15 | TGTGCCACCAGCGCCGTTCGGGGGAGCACTGAAGCTTTCTTT | CATSAVRGSTEAFF
15 | . | . | TRBJ2-4 | TRBV9 | TGTGCCAGCAGCGTAGCTGGGGGAACCAAAAACATTCAGTACTTC | CASSVAGGTKNIQYF
12 | once | . | TRBJ1-2 | TRBV10-3 | TGTGCCAGCAGAACAGGAGACTATGGCTACACCTTC | CASRTGDYGYTF
14 | . | . | TRBJ1-2 | TRBV2 | TGTGCCAGCAGTGGTCTAAACAATAACTATGGCTACACCTTC | CASSGLNNNYGYTF
15 | . | TRBD2 | TRBJ2-3 | TRBV11-2 | TGTGCCAGCAGCGTACTAGGGACTAGCGCAGATACGCAGTATTTT | CASSVLGTSADTQYF
14 | . | . | TRBJ1-1 | TRBV9 | TGTGCCAGCAGCGCAGACATCGTGGGCACTGAAGCTTTCTTT | CASSADIVGTEAFF
14 | . | . | TRBJ1-5 | TRBV5-1 | TGCGCCAGCAGCACGACGGTTGGGGAACAGCCCCAGCATTTT | CASSTTVGEQPQHF
12 | . | . | TRBJ2-7 | TRBV28 | TGTGCCAGCAGTACCGGCGTCGACGAGCAGTACTTC | CASSTGVDEQYF
13 | . | . | TRBJ1-5 | TRBV20-1 | TGCAGTGCTAGTTTTATTAGCAATCAGCCCCAGCATTTT | CSASFISNQPQHF
15 | . | . | TRBJ2-2 | TRBV5-4 | TGTGCCAGCAGGTCCGGGACAACGAACACCGGGGAGCTGTTTTTT | CASRSGTTNTGELFF
16 | . | . | TRBJ2-1 | TRBV21-1 | TGTGCCAGCGGCCAGACCCGCGGGAGGGAGGACAATGAGCAGTTCTTC | CASGQTRGREDNEQFF
13 | . | TRBD2 | TRBJ2-3 | TRBV5-6 | TGTGCCAGCAGCGGGAGGGCGGGGGATACGCAGTATTTT | CASSGRAGDTQYF
19 | few | TRBD2 | TRBJ2-3 | TRBV5-5 | TGTGCCAGCAGCTTGGTAGGGAGGGTCCCTCCCACGGAGGCAGATACGCAGTATTTT | CASSLVGRVPPTEADTQYF
17 | . | . | TRBJ1-1 | TRBV19 | TGTGCCAGTAGTATAGCAGGACGCTCGGCAGGGGACACTGAAGCTTTCTTT | CASSIAGRSAGDTEAFF
13 | . | . | TRBJ2-7 | TRBV19 | TGTGCCAGTAGTACCGGGGAGACCTACGAGCAGTACTTC | CASSTGETYEQYF
16 | . | . | TRBJ2-1 | TRBV27 | TGTGCCAGCAGTTTAGAGGAAGTCAAAACCTACAATGAGCAGTTCTTC | CASSLEEVKTYNEQFF
15 | . | . | TRBJ1-1 | TRBV28 | TGTGCCAGCAGTTTAGGGGGGGTCATGAACACTGAAGCTTTCTTT | CASSLGGVMNTEAFF
17 | . | TRBD2 | TRBJ2-3 | TRBV7-6 | TGTGCCAGCAGCTTATTGGGAGGGGCGGGGGGCACAGATACGCAGTATTTT | CASSLLGGAGGTDTQYF
14 | . | TRBD1 | TRBJ1-1 | TRBV18 | TGTGCCAGCTCAGCCTTACAGGGGAGGGCTGAAGCTTTCTTT | CASSALQGRAEAFF
12 | . | TRBD1 | TRBJ1-2 | TRBV2 | TGTGCCAGCACCTACAGGGGGCGCGGCTACACCTTC | CASTYRGRGYTF
16 | medium-sized | . | TRBJ1-5 | TRBV27 | TGTGCCAGCAGTTTAAATGGGGTTCGGGGCAATCAGCCCCAGCATTTT | CASSLNGVRGNQPQHF
13 | . | TRBD1 | TRBJ1-2 | TRBV30 | TGTGCCTGGAAGGGGGCCTACTGGGGTGGCTACACCTTC | CAWKGAYWGGYTF
14 | . | . | TRBJ1-4 | TRBV4-1 | TGCGCCAGCAGCGGAGGAGGCTCTATTGAAAAACTGTTTTTT | CASSGGGSIEKLFF
16 | . | . | TRBJ2-2 | TRBV7-3 | TGTGCCAGCAGCCCCCTCGGGACAAGGAACACCGGGGAGCTGTTTTTT | CASSPLGTRNTGELFF
11 | . | . | TRBJ2-7 | TRBV20-1 | TGCAGTGCTAGTTCAGATTACGAGCAGTACTTC | CSASSDYEQYF
15 | once | TRBD2 | TRBJ2-3 | TRBV7-3 | TGTGCCAGCAGCTTATTTCTAGCGGGAGGGGATACGCAGTATTTT | CASSLFLAGGDTQYF
14 | . | TRBD1 | TRBJ1-2 | TRBV4-3 | TGCGCCAGCAGCCGGACAGGGGTCCGACATGGCTACACCTTC | CASSRTGVRHGYTF
14 | . | TRBD1 | TRBJ2-1 | TRBV28 | TGTGCCAGCTATCTCGGACAGGGGGGCACTGAGCAGTTCTTC | CASYLGQGGTEQFF